What follows is one T cell receptor (beta chain) and its context. Per the authors' pipeline: From reference gene primer amplification, estimates of nucleated cell counts were derived. Some clones are missing from TCRdb's copy, which holds only in-frame ones; the method was immunoSEQ multiplex PCR. The V and J calls and clone size are taken from that table; D and trimming were inferred from the DNA. The data contain approximately 300,000 clones, roughly 84% of them singletons. J lost 0 bases, V lost 0 bases, and 5 bases had no gene match. Germline assignment: CDR1 MGHRA and CDR2 YSYEKL. This CDR3 is built from 17 residues. This sample was included in a study of blood T cell repertoires in COVID-19. In the study overall: Samples representing acute and convalescent COVID-19 were sourced from the United States, Italy and Spain. Sample material is recorded as cDNA or gDNA derived from T cells, B-cell-depleted T cells, or PBMCs.

Seattle patient enrollment occurred during active infection, with longitudinal follow-up thereafter. Sequencing used peripheral blood. This TCR was sampled from a person aged 65 to 85 with COVID-19, enrolled during active disease. The V call is TRBV4-1, the J call TRBJ2-7, with 10 bases aligning to TRBD2. Here the CDR3 reads CASSQDWLAGASYEQYF. The CDR3 bases are TGCGCCAGCAGCCAAGATTGGCTAGCGGGGGCCTCCTACGAGCAGTACTTC.